This T cell receptor (beta chain) emerged from a study of blood T cell repertoires in COVID-19. Study summary: Samples taken during acute and convalescent COVID-19 were collected in the United States, Italy and Spain. Nucleic acid was either cDNA or gDNA, and it came from T cells, B-cell-depleted T cells, or PBMCs.

The CDR3 totals 12 residues. V lost 0 bases to trimming and J lost 5 bases, with 5 bases between them. Germline loops: CDR1 KGHSH, CDR2 LQKENI. Original data processing: Estimated nucleated cell counts came from reference gene primer amplification. Generated by immunoSEQ multiplex PCR, the TCRdb table keeps only in-frame clones and is missing some. Clone size and V and J calls were adopted from that table, with D and trimming inferred from the DNA. The data show about 150,000 clones, 75% to 90% seen once. The source of this sequence is a young man with COVID-19, enrolled during active disease. The chain couples TRBV18 to TRBJ2-7, with D unresolved. Sequencing was performed on peripheral blood. The CDR3 is CASSPPSHEQYF. The CDR3 nucleotides are TGTGCCAGCTCACCACCAAGCCACGAGCAGTACTTC.